This T cell receptor beta chain was recorded in a study of breast tumors, draining lymph nodes, adjacent tissues. Study findings and constraints: Compared with basal-like, luminal-like tumors shared significantly more repertoire with nontumor tissue. The data were judged consistent with most tumor T cells coming from lymph node and expanding in tumor.

The lymph nodes were axillary draining lymph nodes from breast cancer patients. The germline V gene encodes CDR1 GTSNPN and CDR2 SVGIG (reference sequence). CDR3 size: 15 residues. The V end was cut by 3 bases, the J end by 1 base, with 13 bases between. TCRdb fed the multiplex PCR reads into MiXCR, producing one record per CDR3 protein. The data show around 230,000 distinct CDR3 sequences, under 35% seen once. This clonotype was counted a few times. Its antigen remains unidentified. The chain couples TRBV30 to TRBJ1-5, with TRBD1 as a possible D gene (6 bases). Sequenced: axillary lymph node tissue. This TCR was sampled from a female donor with breast cancer. Some clones in this sample may be carry-over from other donors' samples. The chain's CDR3 is CAWSWRGVSNQPQHF. The CDR3, as DNA: TGTGCCTGGAGCTGGAGGGGGGTGAGCAATCAGCCCCAGCATTTT.